The T cell receptor (beta chain) under discussion was sequenced for a study of T-cell reconstitution after alpha-beta-depleted transplantation in children. The TCRbeta library incorporated unique molecular identifiers. MiXCR, applied by TCRdb to the PCR reads, yields one record per CDR3 protein. This sample has 90,000 to 100,000 distinct CDR3 sequences, with around 22% found just once. Looked up from germline, CDR1 is SGHNT and CDR2 is YYREEE (reference sequence). The CDR3 is made up of 17 amino acids. Trimming at V came to 2 bases and at J to 5 bases, leaving 11 bases not matched to a gene. The sequencing here drew on PBMCs, taken before TCRalphabeta/CD19-depleted stem cell transplant. The chain links TRBV5-4 to TRBJ2-2; 8 bases are shared with TRBD2. The source is a boy aged 2 to 9 with acute lymphoblastic leukemia, due to receive a stem cell transplant. The CDR3 loop reads CASSFMFREGLTGELFF. CDR3 nucleotide sequence: TGTGCCAGCAGCTTTATGTTCCGGGAGGGCCTAACCGGGGAGCTGTTTTTT.